The entry below describes one TCR beta chain. Trimming left V 4 bases short and J 5 bases short, with 15 bases between. CDR3 length: 14 residues. CDR1 SGHRS and CDR2 YFSETQ come from the germline V gene. The data belong to a study of graft-versus-host responses after intestinal transplantation. Overall study context: Multivisceral, liver-intestinal, or isolated intestinal transplants were received by the recipients.

Irradiated stimulators labeled with violet dye, around 200,000 in number, were plated with around 200,000 CFSE-labeled responders. The study, taken as a whole, reports: GvH clonotypes were identified within recipient marrow, with a subset emerging first in ileum or blood.

Data came from immunoSEQ multiplex PCR; TCRdb stores just in-frame clones and leaves some out. The sample contains 8,000 to 13,000 clones, about 35% of which appear only once. The chain combines TRBV5-1 with TRBJ2-5; the D gene is possibly TRBD1 (6 bases). This material consisted of alloreactive CD8+ T cells from a mixed lymphocyte reaction culture, taken before intestinal transplant. The sample's subset: CFSE-low proliferating T cells sorted from approximately six-day pre-transplant mixed lymphocyte reaction (GvH or HvG direction). The clonotype comes from a human patient who received an intestinal transplant. The CDR3 protein is CASSGHRADETQYF. In nucleotides, the CDR3 is TGCGCCAGCAGCGGACACAGGGCAGACGAGACCCAGTACTTC.